Included here is one T cell receptor (beta chain) sequence, with context. Its cognate antigen is unknown. V was cut by 1 base and J by 8 bases, with 4 bases left in between. This CDR3 is 11 amino acids long. CDR1 SGHVS and CDR2 FQNEAQ come from the germline V gene. This sample is drawn from a study of T cell responses to AZD1222 COVID-19 vaccine. Overall study results and limits: In the spike-specific TCR repertoire, nearly half reportedly target unmutated variant regions. Spike-specific TCR breadth and depth went up after people got two AZD1222 doses.

This table comes from immunoSEQ multiplex PCR, and its TCRdb copy is limited to in-frame clones, with some not included. This sample has 150,000 or so clones, with 88% found just once. The sequence derives from an adult in good health. This material consisted of peripheral blood, taken on day 0 of AZD1222 vaccination. V gene TRBV7-8 combines with J gene TRBJ2-3, with D uncertain. The CDR3: CASSLDPTQYF. CDR3 coding DNA: TGTGCCAGCAGCTTAGACCCTACGCAGTATTTT.